Listed here are 20 T cell receptor beta chains from one sample, sequenced in a study of T cell changes during pregnancy in multiple sclerosis. Data came from immunoSEQ multiplex PCR; TCRdb stores just in-frame clones and leaves some out. Here the sample spans around 88,000 clones, about 90% being singletons. Here the sequenced sample was peripheral blood, taken after pregnancy. All receptors come from a female donor in good health, enrolled as a control in a pregnancy study.

V and J are TRBV5-1 and TRBJ1-6; D not certain. The CDR3 consists of 14 residues. From germline, CDR1 is SGHRS and CDR2 YFSETQ. The V end was cut by 0 bases, the J end by 10 bases, with 11 bases between. For the CDR3, the DNA is TGCGCCAGCAGCTTGGAACTGGCGGGGTCACCCCTCCACTTT. As protein: CASSLELAGSPLHF.

The V gene is TRBV6-1, the J gene TRBJ2-1, with D possibly matching TRBD2 (5 bases). This CDR3 is 14 amino acids long. From germline, CDR1 is MNHNS and CDR2 SASEGT. Between the trimmed V and J ends, which lost 5 bases and 8 bases, there was a span of 16 bases. CDR3 in DNA: TGTGCCAGCAGTTGGCGGGCGGGTGATGATGAGCAGTTCTTC. Amino acids: CASSWRAGDDEQFF.

This chain connects TRBV27 to TRBJ2-1; 10 nucleotides match TRBD2. This CDR3 has 16 residues. V was pared by 5 bases and J by 4 bases, with 8 bases of the junction left unmatched. Germline-derived CDR1 and CDR2 are MNHEY and SMNVEV (reference sequence). CDR3: CASSLQELAGYNEQFF. Written as DNA, the CDR3 is TGTGCCAGCAGTCTACAAGAACTAGCGGGATACAATGAGCAGTTCTTC.

This clone occurred once. The chain employs TRBV28 and TRBJ1-2, with D possibly matching TRBD1 (5 bases). The germline V gene encodes CDR1 MDHEN and CDR2 SYDVKM. The CDR3 length is 15 residues. Trimming left V 5 bases short and J 4 bases short, with 17 bases between. DNA for the CDR3: TGTGCCAGCAGTACCCGGACGGCCAGGGTCTATGGCTACACCTTC. Encoded protein: CASSTRTARVYGYTF.

The J gene is TRBJ1-1, the V gene TRBV2, with 9 bases fitting TRBD1. Germline loops: CDR1 SNHLY, CDR2 FYNNEI. After removal of 7 bases from V and 3 bases from J, the junction contained 18 bases not matched to a gene. This CDR3 spans 18 amino acids. The CDR3 region is CASILIGQGPIEHTEAFF. Here the CDR3 DNA reads TGTGCCAGCATTCTTATCGGACAGGGGCCCATTGAACACACTGAAGCTTTCTTT.

V is TRBV2 and J is TRBJ2-2, with 10 positions matching TRBD1. V trimming: 9 bases; J trimming: 4 bases; junction bases outside the gene matches: 11. CDR1 is SNHLY and CDR2 is FYNNEI in the germline V gene. The CDR3 totals 16 residues. CDR3 DNA: TGTGCCAGGCAGACCCGACAGGGGGCGACCACCGGGGAGCTGTTTTTT. Translating gives CARQTRQGATTGELFF.

The chain uses TRBV6-5 and TRBJ2-1; D remains unclear. In germline, CDR1 is MNHEY, CDR2 SVGAGI. The ends were cut back, 6 bases at V and 4 bases at J, with 7 bases in the middle. This CDR3 is built from 12 residues. The chain's CDR3 is CASSLYYNEQFF. The CDR3 DNA reads TGTGCCAGCAGCCTTTATTACAATGAGCAGTTCTTC.

V gene TRBV29-1 combines with J gene TRBJ1-1; 9 bases align to TRBD1. Trimming at V came to 4 bases and at J to 4 bases, leaving 19 bases not matched to a gene. The CDR3 spans 18 residues. Germline loops: CDR1 SQVTM, CDR2 ANQGSEA. CDR3 in amino acids: CSVGKRGHRDRVGTEAFF. In nucleotides, the CDR3 is TGCAGCGTTGGAAAAAGGGGTCACCGGGACAGGGTCGGCACTGAAGCTTTCTTT.

This sequence joins TRBV11-2 and TRBJ2-2; tentatively, D is TRBD2 (5 bases). The CDR3 contains 14 residues. The germline V gene encodes CDR1 SGHAT and CDR2 FQNNGV. The V end was cut by 5 bases, the J end by 6 bases, with 13 bases between. This chain's CDR3 is CASSGRTSAGELFF. The CDR3 nucleotides are TGTGCCAGCAGCGGGAGAACTAGTGCCGGGGAGCTGTTTTTT.

This chain joins TRBV5-4 and TRBJ2-5, with TRBD2 identical over 7 bases. V lost 4 bases and J lost 3; bases outside the gene matches: 9. The germline gives CDR1 SGHNT, CDR2 YYREEE (reference sequence). The CDR3 is made up of 15 amino acids. The CDR3 reads CASSVPGGPKETQYF. The CDR3 coding sequence is TGTGCCAGCAGCGTACCGGGAGGCCCTAAAGAGACCCAGTACTTC.

The J gene is TRBJ2-5, the V gene TRBV6-6, with D maybe TRBD1 (6 bases). This CDR3 is 15 amino acids long. Trimming cost V 2 bases and J 1 base, with 11 bases left between them. Germline-derived CDR1 and CDR2 are MNHNY and SVGAGI (reference sequence). As DNA, the CDR3 is TGTGCCAGCAGTTACCCTGGACAGCCCCAAGAGACCCAGTACTTC. Its protein is CASSYPGQPQETQYF.

The rearrangement links TRBV4-1 to TRBJ2-3, with 14 nucleotides matching TRBD2. V was clipped by 4 bases and J by 2 bases; unmatched bases: 8. The CDR3 is 18 amino acids. The germline gives CDR1 MGHRA, CDR2 YSYEKL. The CDR3 DNA follows: TGCGCCAGCAGCCTGGGACTAGCGGGGGTTTCTTACACAGATACGCAGTATTTT. Its translation: CASSLGLAGVSYTDTQYF.

The chain links TRBV6-4 to TRBJ2-2; a weak D match, TRBD1 (6 bases). The CDR3 runs to 16 residues. Germline CDR1 MRHNA, CDR2 SNTAGT. V was cut by 0 bases and J by 1 base, with 9 bases left in between. CDR3 loop: CASSDSHRENTGELFF. The CDR3 coding sequence is TGTGCCAGCAGTGACTCCCACAGGGAGAACACCGGGGAGCTGTTTTTT.

CDR3 residues: CASSDGGGDTEAFF. The CDR3 DNA sequence: TGTGCCAGCAGTGACGGGGGGGGCGACACTGAAGCTTTCTTT. The chain couples TRBV2 to TRBJ1-1, with a tentative D call TRBD1 (6 bases). Germline loops: CDR1 SNHLY, CDR2 FYNNEI. CDR3 length: 14 amino acids. V was trimmed by 3 bases and J by 3 bases, leaving 11 bases between them. Variable domain in full (rest from reference TRBV2 and TRBJ1-1): EPEVTQTPSHQVTQMGQEVILRCVPISNHLYFYWYRQILGQKVEFLVSFYNNEISEKSEIFDDQFSVERPDGSNFTLKIRSTKLEDSAMYFCASSDGGGDTEAFFGQGTRLTVV.

The J gene is TRBJ1-1, the V gene TRBV5-5; tentative D call: TRBD1 (6 bases). Germline V CDR1 and CDR2: SGHKS, YYEKEE (reference sequence). The CDR3 totals 13 residues. With 4 bases removed from V and 6 bases from J, the gap between germline ends came to 13 bases. The CDR3 nucleotides read TGTGCCAGCAGCCCTCCAGGGGTAGCTGAAGCTTTCTTT. Protein product: CASSPPGVAEAFF.

As concerns this clone: The same CDR3 arises from other DNA sequences in this sample as well. The chain has TRBV19 and TRBJ1-4; no definite D call. V gave up 3 bases and J gave up 8 bases, with 13 bases separating them. The germline CDR1 and CDR2 sequences are LNHDA and SQIVND (reference sequence). The CDR3 consists of 14 residues. The CDR3 is CASSIPGEGEKLFF. CDR3 DNA sequence: TGTGCCAGTAGTATCCCAGGCGAAGGAGAAAAACTGTTTTTT.

The genes are TRBV28 and TRBJ1-2; D remains unclear. The CDR3 is 16 amino acids. Between the trimmed V and J ends, which lost 4 bases and 7 bases, there was a span of 22 bases. The germline V gene encodes CDR1 MDHEN and CDR2 SYDVKM. This CDR3 reads CASSSVVATGRVGYTF. The DNA for the CDR3 is TGTGCCAGCAGTTCCGTCGTGGCAACCGGGAGGGTTGGCTACACCTTC.

This chain uses TRBV9 with TRBJ2-3; 8 bases fit TRBD2. Germline CDR1 SGDLS, CDR2 YYNGEE. The J segment lost 2 bases and the V segment lost 4 bases, leaving 9 bases of the junction unmatched. The CDR3 spans 16 residues. CDR3 DNA sequence: TGTGCCAGCAGCCGTCCCTCGCGGGGGGACACAGATACGCAGTATTTT. It specifies CASSRPSRGDTDTQYF. The full variable domain, in which reference TRBV9 and TRBJ2-3 provide the parts outside the CDR3, is DSGVTQTPKHLITATGQRVTLRCSPRSGDLSVYWYQQSLDQGLQFLIQYYNGEERAKGNILERFSAQQFPDLHSELNLSSLELGDSALYFCASSRPSRGDTDTQYFGPGTRLTVL.

The chain couples TRBV7-9 to TRBJ2-1, with 7 bases aligning to TRBD2. Germline V CDR1 and CDR2: SEHNR, FQNEAQ (reference sequence). The V gene end was trimmed by 1 base and the J gene end by 0 bases; junction bases not matched to a gene: 3. This CDR3 spans 16 amino acids. The DNA of the CDR3 is TGTGCCAGCAGCTTAGTGGGACTATACTCCTACAATGAGCAGTTCTTC. This sequence encodes CASSLVGLYSYNEQFF.

The chain employs TRBV18 and TRBJ2-2; D may be TRBD2 (5 bases). V lost 2 bases, J lost 7 bases, and 14 bases lay in between. The CDR3 totals 15 residues. Germline-derived CDR1 and CDR2 are KGHSH and LQKENI. The CDR3 protein is CASSPWQAEGGELFF. Written as DNA, the CDR3 is TGTGCCAGCTCACCATGGCAGGCAGAGGGCGGGGAGCTGTTTTTT. Complete variable domain (other parts from reference TRBV18 and TRBJ2-2): NAGVMQNPRHLVRRRGQEARLRCSPMKGHSHVYWYRQLPEEGLKFMVYLQKENIIDESGMPKERFSAEFPKEGPSILRIQQVVRGDSAAYFCASSPWQAEGGELFFGEGSRLTVL.